These 9 T cell receptor beta chains came from one sample sequenced in a study of molecular identifiers for immune sequencing clone quantification. Via MiXCR, TCRdb re-called the PCR reads, giving one row per CDR3 protein. The table has roughly 630,000 distinct CDR3 sequences, roughly 27% seen once. Specimen: naive CD8+ T cells from blood, with Jurkat cell RNA spiked in. Described subset: FACS-sorted CD8+CD4-CCR7+CD45RA+ naive T cells. All receptors derive from a human donor in good health. Some libraries in this study had Jurkat cell RNA spiked in.

This clonotype was seen a handful of times. V gene TRBV2 combines with J gene TRBJ1-2; D unclear. The germline gives CDR1 SNHLY, CDR2 FYNNEI. V was trimmed by 3 bases and J by 1 base, leaving 9 bases between them. The CDR3 has 14 residues. CDR3 DNA sequence: TGTGCCAGCAGTGACCCCAATTTTAACTATGGCTACACCTTC. Translating gives CASSDPNFNYGYTF.

This clonotype has ten or more counts. J is TRBJ1-3 and V is TRBV7-9; maybe TRBD1 (5 bases). Germline V gene data show CDR1 as SEHNR and CDR2 as FQNEAQ (reference sequence). Trimming shortened V by 2 bases and J by 6 bases, and 11 bases separated the two germline ends. The CDR3 has 14 residues. This chain's CDR3 is CASSLSGAENTIYF. In DNA, the CDR3 is TGTGCCAGCAGCTTATCCGGGGCAGAAAACACCATATATTTT.

The chain uses TRBV13 and TRBJ2-7; 10 nucleotides match TRBD1. The CDR3 has 15 amino acids. Trimming took 5 bases from V and 5 from J; bases not matched to a gene: 9. Germline V gives CDR1 PRHDT, CDR2 FYEKMQ (reference sequence). The CDR3 nucleotides are TGTGCCAGCAGCGCAACCGGGACAGGGGAGGACGAGCAGTACTTC. Protein product: CASSATGTGEDEQYF.

In regard to this clonotype: A much bigger clone sits one base away, suggesting this may be a read error. The V call is TRBV14, the J call TRBJ2-3; D is possibly TRBD1 or TRBD2 (5 bases each). The CDR3 loop spans 16 amino acids. Per germline, CDR1 SGHDN and CDR2 FVKESK. Trimming stripped 5 bases from V and 3 bases from J, with 18 bases between. The CDR3 spells CASSAWDDILTDTQYF. The CDR3 bases are TGTGCCAGCAGCGCGTGGGACGATATCTTAACAGATACGCAGTATTTT.

The chain recombines TRBV11-2 with TRBJ2-1; D gene uncertain. The germline V gene has CDR1 SGHAT and CDR2 FQNNGV. The CDR3 consists of 15 residues. Between the trimmed V and J ends, which lost 0 bases and 4 bases, there was a span of 10 bases. The CDR3 nucleotides are TGTGCCAGCAGCTTAGATCGAGCTGGATACAATGAGCAGTTCTTC. This encodes CASSLDRAGYNEQFF.

To note about this clonotype: A much more abundant neighbour one base away suggests this may be a read error. This CDR3 is CASSSGEEQYF. CDR3 sequence (DNA): TGTGCCAGCAGCTCCGGGGAGGAGCAGTACTTC. The chain is built from TRBV7-9 and TRBJ2-7; TRBD2 is a possible D gene (5 bases). The CDR3 length is 11 residues. Germline V CDR1 and CDR2: SEHNR, FQNEAQ (reference sequence). V was trimmed by 4 bases and J by 7 bases, leaving 8 bases between them.

V usage is TRBV4-1 and J usage is TRBJ2-7; the D call may be TRBD1 or TRBD2 (6 bases each). CDR3 length: 18 amino acids. Deletions cut 3 bases from V and 3 bases from J, with 24 bases between. CDR1 and CDR2 from the germline V gene are MGHRA and YSYEKL. The CDR3 region is CASSHLLQAPGARYEQYF. In DNA, the CDR3 is TGCGCCAGCAGCCATCTTCTTCAGGCCCCGGGGGCGCGCTACGAGCAGTACTTC.

A remark on this clonotype: It differs at one base from a far larger clone, so likely a read error. The gene calls are TRBV7-2 and TRBJ2-3, with D uncertain. CDR1 and CDR2 from the germline V gene are SGHTA and FQGNSA. Trimming removed 8 bases from V and 5 bases from J, with 8 bases in between. This CDR3 comprises 11 residues. The CDR3 reads CASRPGDTQYF. The CDR3 nucleotides read TGTGCCAGCCGCCCTGGAGATACGCAGTATTTT.

The CDR3 coding sequence is TGTGCCAGCACCCTCCTGACAGGGGGTTACGAGCAGTACTTC. It encodes CASTLLTGGYEQYF. The chain employs TRBV11-2 and TRBJ2-7; 9 bases align to TRBD1. Looked up from germline, CDR1 is SGHAT and CDR2 is FQNNGV. The ends lost 7 bases at V and 4 bases at J; junction bases unmatched: 8. The CDR3 has 14 residues.